Below, 27 T cell receptor beta chains from the same sample are listed, as sequenced in a study of blood T cell repertoires in COVID-19. Here immunoSEQ multiplex PCR was the method, and the copy in TCRdb shows in-frame clones only, minus some. This sample yields about 370,000 clones, of which around 91% are seen a single time; 1% belongs to the top ten. The sample was PBMCs or T cells enriched from blood (not recorded which). The source of these receptors is a man aged 18 to 30 who had recovered from COVID-19.

The genes are TRBV3-1 (or the pseudogene TRBV3-2) and TRBJ2-3, with 11 bases lining up with TRBD2. The CDR3 loop spans 15 amino acids. Germline CDR1 and CDR2: LGHDT and YNNKEL (reference sequence). V lost 4 bases, J lost 5 bases, and 5 bases stayed unmatched. CDR3: CASSPLAGGRDTQYF. The CDR3 DNA follows: TGTGCCAGCAGCCCGCTAGCGGGGGGCAGAGATACGCAGTATTTT.

J is TRBJ2-1 and V is TRBV5-1; TRBD2 agrees at 11 bases. With 4 bases clipped from V and 3 bases from J, the junction kept 6 bases outside the gene matches. This CDR3 region has 16 residues. Germline values: CDR1 SGHRS, CDR2 YFSETQ. The DNA for the CDR3 is TGCGCCAGCAGCCTTCTAGCGGGAGGCGGCTACAATGAGCAGTTCTTC. Protein product: CASSLLAGGGYNEQFF.

This clone showed up just a few times. V and J are TRBV6-2 or TRBV6-3 and TRBJ1-1; D gene ambiguous. V was cut by 5 bases and J by 3 bases, with 13 bases left in between. Per germline, CDR1 MNHEY and CDR2 SVGEGT. The CDR3 length is 14 residues. The CDR3 sequence is CASSPQQGYTEAFF. The CDR3 nucleotides read TGTGCCAGCAGTCCACAGCAAGGTTACACTGAAGCTTTCTTT.

The chain recombines TRBV21-1 with TRBJ1-3; TRBD1 is the table's D call, not checked against the DNA. TRBV21-1 corresponds to a pseudogene. This CDR3 is built from 21 residues. Here the CDR3 DNA reads TGTGCCAGCAGTAAGCAAAGTATAAAGCATAAGGGGGACGGACCTGGAAACACCATATATTTT. It encodes CASSKQSIKHKGDGPGNTIYF.

The rearrangement uses TRBV7-8 and TRBJ2-1; TRBD2 matches at 10 bases. The CDR3 is 18 residues long. Germline V lookup: CDR1 SGHVS, CDR2 FQNEAQ. V lost 2 bases and J lost 6; bases outside the gene matches: 13. The CDR3 loop is CASSLPAGRLAGFNEQFF. CDR3 sequence (DNA): TGTGCCAGCAGCTTACCCGCGGGTCGACTAGCGGGCTTCAATGAGCAGTTCTTC.

The chain carries TRBV2 and TRBJ1-5, with TRBD1 as a possible D gene (6 bases). Germline-derived CDR1 and CDR2 are SNHLY and FYNNEI. Trimming pared 6 bases from V and 2 bases from J, leaving 14 bases between. This CDR3 is built from 15 residues. CDR3 sequence (DNA): TGTGCCAGCAGCGCTAGGACAGCTCGCAATCAGCCCCAGCATTTT. It codes for CASSARTARNQPQHF.

The chain couples TRBV7-9 to TRBJ2-1, with 12 bases aligning to TRBD2. CDR1 and CDR2 (germline): SEHNR, FQNEAQ (reference sequence). The CDR3 totals 15 residues. V dropped 6 bases and J dropped 6; count of bases not matched to a gene: 6. CDR3 in DNA: TGTGCCAGCAGGCCGACTAGCGGGAGTCGCAATGAGCAGTTCTTC. The encoded protein is CASRPTSGSRNEQFF. Drawing the rest from reference TRBV7-9 and TRBJ2-1, the complete variable domain is DTGVSQNPRHKITKRGQNVTFRCDPISEHNRLYWYRQTLGQGPEFLTYFQNEAQLEKSRLLSDRFSAERPKGSFSTLEIQRTEQGDSAMYLCASRPTSGSRNEQFFGPGTRLTVL.

The chain is built from TRBV27 and TRBJ1-2, with a weak D call TRBD1 (5 bases). Between the trimmed V and J ends, which lost 5 bases and 7 bases, there was a span of 14 bases. CDR3 length equals 13 residues. Germline V gene lookup returns CDR1 MNHEY and CDR2 SMNVEV (reference sequence). CDR3 nucleotide sequence: TGTGCCAGCAGTAGGGGCCCGGTGTTTGGCTACACCTTC. Amino acid sequence: CASSRGPVFGYTF.

The chain carries TRBV28 and TRBJ1-2, with TRBD1 matching 9 bases. This CDR3 has 13 residues. CDR1 is MDHEN and CDR2 is SYDVKM in the germline V gene. V was pared by 6 bases and J by 5 bases, with 4 bases of the junction left unmatched. The chain's CDR3 is CASRPGQGYGYTF. As DNA, the CDR3 is TGTGCCAGCAGACCCGGACAGGGGTATGGCTACACCTTC.

This chain connects TRBV20-1 to TRBJ1-2; 8 bases match TRBD1. There are 13 residues in the CDR3. Looked up from germline, CDR1 is DFQATT and CDR2 is SNEGSKA (reference sequence). Trimming took 3 bases from V and 4 from J; bases not matched to a gene: 4. This CDR3 reads CSASGQGGYGYTF. The CDR3 nucleotides read TGCAGTGCTAGTGGACAGGGTGGCTATGGCTACACCTTC.

J is TRBJ2-2 and V is TRBV20-1; D perhaps matches TRBD1 (5 bases). Trimming stripped 3 bases from V and 1 base from J, with 12 bases between. CDR3 size: 15 residues. Germline CDR1 reads DFQATT; CDR2 reads SNEGSKA (reference sequence). The CDR3 protein is CSASAPRVNTGELFF. The CDR3 DNA sequence: TGCAGTGCTAGTGCCCCCAGGGTGAACACCGGGGAGCTGTTTTTT.

The rearrangement uses TRBV10-3 and TRBJ2-3; 12 bases map to TRBD2. J was trimmed by 6 bases and V by 6 bases; bases with no gene match: 7. The germline V gene has CDR1 ENHRY and CDR2 SYGVKD. This CDR3 is built from 15 residues. CDR3 in amino acids: CAISETSGSGDTQYF. The CDR3 DNA follows: TGTGCCATCAGCGAGACTAGCGGGAGCGGGGATACGCAGTATTTT.

The chain uses TRBV2 and TRBJ1-5, with D possibly TRBD1 on 5 matching bases. Trimming took off 4 bases at V and 0 bases at J, with 10 bases between the two ends. The germline CDR1 and CDR2 sequences are SNHLY and FYNNEI. The CDR3 is made up of 15 amino acids. The CDR3 DNA is TGTGCCAGCAGTGCCCAGGGCTCTAGCAATCAGCCCCAGCATTTT. Protein sequence: CASSAQGSSNQPQHF.

In this sample, this clone turned up once. This rearrangement joins TRBV28 to TRBJ2-2; D gene uncertain. There are 12 residues in the CDR3. CDR1 and CDR2 (germline): MDHEN, SYDVKM. The V end was cut by 2 bases, the J end by 8 bases, with 6 bases between. As DNA, the CDR3 is TGTGCCAGCAGTTTACTCTTTGGGGAGCTGTTTTTT. Its translation: CASSLLFGELFF.

V usage is TRBV7-9 and J usage is TRBJ1-6; TRBD1 matches 7 bases. Trimming removed 5 bases from V and 3 bases from J; junction bases left unmatched: 7. Per the germline V gene, CDR1 is SEHNR and CDR2 is FQNEAQ (reference sequence). The CDR3 is 16 amino acids. CDR3 in DNA: TGTGCCAGCAGCGGGGACAGCCCAATCTATAATTCACCCCTCCACTTT. Translation gives CASSGDSPIYNSPLHF. Filled out from reference TRBV7-9 and TRBJ1-6, the complete variable domain reads DTGVSQNPRHKITKRGQNVTFRCDPISEHNRLYWYRQTLGQGPEFLTYFQNEAQLEKSRLLSDRFSAERPKGSFSTLEIQRTEQGDSAMYLCASSGDSPIYNSPLHFGNGTRLTVT.

The rearrangement joins TRBV5-4 to TRBJ1-4, with TRBD1 as a possible D gene (6 bases). This CDR3 has 15 amino acids. The germline V gene has CDR1 SGHNT and CDR2 YYREEE (reference sequence). Trimming left V 2 bases short and J 4 bases short, with 12 bases between. CDR3 sequence reads: CASSLQGSGNEKLFF. In DNA form, the CDR3 reads TGTGCCAGCAGCTTACAGGGCTCGGGTAATGAAAAACTGTTTTTT.

The rearrangement links TRBV6-5 to TRBJ1-3; 7 bases are shared with TRBD1. The CDR3 totals 13 residues. Trimming removed 7 bases from V and 2 bases from J; junction bases left unmatched: 2. Germline CDR1 is MNHEY and CDR2 is SVGAGI. CDR3 sequence reads: CASIDRAGNTIYF. CDR3 sequence (DNA): TGTGCCAGCATCGACAGGGCTGGAAACACCATATATTTT.

CDR3 nucleotide sequence: TGTGCCATCGGGACAGGGGCGAATGAAAAACTGTTTTTT. This sequence encodes CAIGTGANEKLFF. V usage is TRBV10-3 and J usage is TRBJ1-4; 10 bases map to TRBD1. CDR3 length: 13 residues. Trimming removed 8 bases from V and 5 bases from J; junction bases left unmatched: 2. CDR1 is ENHRY and CDR2 is SYGVKD in the germline V gene.

The chain has TRBV4-3 and TRBJ2-7, with TRBD1 matching 7 bases. Germline lookup yields CDR1 LGHNA and CDR2 YSLEER. V lost 0 bases to trimming and J lost 6 bases; unmatched junction nucleotides: 11. The CDR3 extends over 16 amino acids. Here the CDR3 reads CASSQEWMQGTVEQYF. The CDR3 DNA is TGCGCCAGCAGCCAAGAGTGGATGCAGGGGACAGTCGAGCAGTACTTC.

The chain recombines TRBV2 with TRBJ1-2; TRBD1 matches 9 bases. J was trimmed by 2 bases and V by 6 bases; bases with no gene match: 10. Germline CDR1 SNHLY, CDR2 FYNNEI. The CDR3 contains 16 residues. The chain's CDR3 is CASRFLGGQGNYGYTF. The CDR3 bases are TGTGCCAGCAGATTCCTCGGAGGACAGGGGAACTATGGCTACACCTTC.

This clone occurred once. The chain combines TRBV5-1 with TRBJ2-4; 16 nucleotides agree with TRBD2. The germline V gene has CDR1 SGHRS and CDR2 YFSETQ. The ends lost 3 bases at V and 2 bases at J; junction bases unmatched: 5. There are 18 residues in the CDR3. The DNA of the CDR3 is TGCGCCAGCAGCTGGGGACTAGCGGGGGGGTCCTCCAAAAACATTCAGTACTTC. Translating it yields CASSWGLAGGSSKNIQYF.

The chain has TRBV2 and TRBJ2-5; unclear D gene. Germline lookup yields CDR1 SNHLY and CDR2 FYNNEI. CDR3 size: 12 residues. Trimming shortened V by 8 bases and J by 2 bases, and 9 bases separated the two germline ends. CDR3 sequence: CASEKLQETQYF. CDR3 nucleotides: TGTGCCAGCGAGAAGCTTCAAGAGACCCAGTACTTC.

The rearrangement joins TRBV18 to TRBJ1-1; 10 bases match TRBD1. This CDR3 has 17 amino acids. Germline values: CDR1 KGHSH, CDR2 LQKENI. Losses at the gene ends were 4 bases for V and 0 bases for J; bases not matched to a gene: 8. The CDR3 bases are TGTGCCAGCTCACTAACGGGACAGGGGATCATGAACACTGAAGCTTTCTTT. Translation gives CASSLTGQGIMNTEAFF.

V and J are TRBV28 and TRBJ2-1; TRBD2 matches 15 bases. CDR1 is MDHEN and CDR2 is SYDVKM in the germline V gene. CDR3 length equals 18 residues. The junction had 5 bases not matched to a gene; V was cut back by 5 bases and J by 0 bases. CDR3 nucleotide sequence: TGTGCCAGCAGTCTGGGACTAGCGGGAGGTAGCTCCTACAATGAGCAGTTCTTC. Amino acid sequence: CASSLGLAGGSSYNEQFF.

The chain is built from TRBV28 and TRBJ1-4; D is unclear. Trimming took off 6 bases at V and 8 bases at J, with 10 bases between the two ends. The CDR3 totals 12 residues. Germline V CDR1 and CDR2: MDHEN, SYDVKM. The CDR3 here is CASSLIGEKLFF. The CDR3 nucleotides read TGTGCCAGCAGCCTTATCGGGGAAAAACTGTTTTTT.

The chain links TRBV4-1 to TRBJ2-5; a possible D gene is TRBD2 (6 bases). Germline V gives CDR1 MGHRA, CDR2 YSYEKL. This CDR3 spans 13 amino acids. The V gene lost 1 base and the J gene lost 4 bases, with 7 bases spanning the gap. CDR3 residues: CASSQVSGETQYF. In DNA, the CDR3 is TGCGCCAGCAGCCAAGTTAGCGGAGAGACCCAGTACTTC.

This chain links TRBV27 with TRBJ1-6; 7 bases fit TRBD1. V was clipped by 3 bases and J by 8 bases; unmatched bases: 7. CDR1 MNHEY and CDR2 SMNVEV come from the germline V gene (reference sequence). The CDR3 consists of 15 residues. Written as DNA, the CDR3 is TGTGCCAGCAGTTTTGCCGGGACAGTTTATTCACCCCTCCACTTT. Residues: CASSFAGTVYSPLHF.